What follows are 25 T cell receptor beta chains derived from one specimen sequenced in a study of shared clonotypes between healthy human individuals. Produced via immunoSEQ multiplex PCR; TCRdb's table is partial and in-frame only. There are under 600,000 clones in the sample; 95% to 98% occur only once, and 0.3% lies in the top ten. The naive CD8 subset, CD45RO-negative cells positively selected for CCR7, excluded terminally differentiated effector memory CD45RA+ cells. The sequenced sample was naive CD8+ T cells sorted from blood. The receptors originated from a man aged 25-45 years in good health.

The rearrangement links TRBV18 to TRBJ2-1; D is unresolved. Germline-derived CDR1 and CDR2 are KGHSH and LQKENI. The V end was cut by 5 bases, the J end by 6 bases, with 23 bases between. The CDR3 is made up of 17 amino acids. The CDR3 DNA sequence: TGTGCCAGCTCAACAGTCGGCTTAGCAGGACCATCCAATGAGCAGTTCTTC. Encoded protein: CASSTVGLAGPSNEQFF.

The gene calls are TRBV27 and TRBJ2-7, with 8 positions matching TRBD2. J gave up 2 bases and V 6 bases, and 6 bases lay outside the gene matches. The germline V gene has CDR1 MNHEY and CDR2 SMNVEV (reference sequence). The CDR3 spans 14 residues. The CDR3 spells CASRDGTRTYEQYF. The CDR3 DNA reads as TGTGCCAGCAGAGACGGGACTAGAACCTACGAGCAGTACTTC.

The CDR3 region has the DNA TGTGCCAGCAGCCCGCTGACGAACACCGGGGAGCTGTTTTTT. Protein sequence: CASSPLTNTGELFF. V usage is TRBV7-8 and J usage is TRBJ2-2; D is ambiguous. This CDR3 is 14 amino acids long. CDR1 is SGHVS, CDR2 FQNEAQ, per germline. V was clipped by 5 bases and J by 0 bases, with 7 bases between them.

The chain's CDR3 is CASSVGGGESPRAFF. CDR3 bases: TGTGCCAGCAGCGTAGGCGGGGGGGAGTCACCCCGAGCTTTCTTT. The rearrangement links TRBV9 to TRBJ1-1; D is possibly TRBD1 (5 bases). Trimming left V 0 bases short and J 10 bases short, with 19 bases between. The germline V gene has CDR1 SGDLS and CDR2 YYNGEE. The CDR3 loop spans 15 amino acids.

CDR3 region: CAISDQDRRGHEKLFF. The CDR3 DNA sequence: TGTGCCATCAGTGATCAGGACAGAAGGGGTCATGAAAAACTGTTTTTT. The chain is built from TRBV10-3 and TRBJ1-4; D may be TRBD1 (6 bases). Per germline, CDR1 ENHRY and CDR2 SYGVKD. Trimming took off 3 bases at V and 6 bases at J, with 17 bases between the two ends. The CDR3 spans 16 residues.

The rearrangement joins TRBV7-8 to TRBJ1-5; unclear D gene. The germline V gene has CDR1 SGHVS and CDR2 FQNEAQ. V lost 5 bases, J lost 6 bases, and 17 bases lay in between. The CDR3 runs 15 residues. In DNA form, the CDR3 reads TGTGCCAGCAGCCCAATAATCGGGGATAGTCAGCCCCAGCATTTT. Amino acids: CASSPIIGDSQPQHF.

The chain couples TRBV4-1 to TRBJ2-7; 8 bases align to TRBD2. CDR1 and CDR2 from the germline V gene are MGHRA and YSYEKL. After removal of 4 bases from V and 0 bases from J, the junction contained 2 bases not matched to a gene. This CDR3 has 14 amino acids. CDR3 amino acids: CASSLTSASYEQYF. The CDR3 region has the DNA TGCGCCAGCAGCCTGACTAGCGCCTCCTACGAGCAGTACTTC.

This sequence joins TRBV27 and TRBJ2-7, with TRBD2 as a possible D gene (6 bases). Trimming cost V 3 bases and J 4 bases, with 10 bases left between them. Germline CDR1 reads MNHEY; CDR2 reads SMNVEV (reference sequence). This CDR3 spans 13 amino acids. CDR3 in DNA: TGTGCCAGCAGTTTTGGCGCGGGGTACGAGCAGTACTTC. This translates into CASSFGAGYEQYF.

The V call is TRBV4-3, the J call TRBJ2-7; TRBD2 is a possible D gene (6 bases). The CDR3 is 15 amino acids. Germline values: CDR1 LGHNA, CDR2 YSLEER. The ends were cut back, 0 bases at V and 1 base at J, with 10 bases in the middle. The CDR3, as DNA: TGCGCCAGCAGCCAAGAAAGTAGCGGATCCTACGAGCAGTACTTC. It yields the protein CASSQESSGSYEQYF.

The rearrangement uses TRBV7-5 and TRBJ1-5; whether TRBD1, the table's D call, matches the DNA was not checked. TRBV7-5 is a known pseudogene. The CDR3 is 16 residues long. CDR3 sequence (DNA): TGTGTCAGAAGCCGAGCAGGCCGTACGGCCTATCAGCCCCAGCATTTT. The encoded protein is CVRSRAGRTAYQPQHF.

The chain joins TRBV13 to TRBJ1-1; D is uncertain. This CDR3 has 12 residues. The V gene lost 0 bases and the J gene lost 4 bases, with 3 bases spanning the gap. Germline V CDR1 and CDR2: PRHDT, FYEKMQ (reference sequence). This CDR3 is CASSLGLTEAFF. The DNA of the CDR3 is TGTGCCAGCAGCTTAGGCCTCACTGAAGCTTTCTTT.

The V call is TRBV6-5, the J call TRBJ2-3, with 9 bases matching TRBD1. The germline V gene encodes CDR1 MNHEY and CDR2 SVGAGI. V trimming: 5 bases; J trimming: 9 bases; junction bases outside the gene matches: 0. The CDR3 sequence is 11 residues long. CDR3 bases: TGTGCCAGCAGTGACAGGGGGACGCAGTATTTT. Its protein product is CASSDRGTQYF.

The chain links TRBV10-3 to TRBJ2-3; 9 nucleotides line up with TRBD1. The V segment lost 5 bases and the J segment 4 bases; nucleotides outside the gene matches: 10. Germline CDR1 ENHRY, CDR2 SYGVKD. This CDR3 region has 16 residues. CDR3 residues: CAISPKGQGYADTQYF. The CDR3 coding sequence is TGTGCCATCAGTCCAAAGGGACAGGGTTACGCAGATACGCAGTATTTT.

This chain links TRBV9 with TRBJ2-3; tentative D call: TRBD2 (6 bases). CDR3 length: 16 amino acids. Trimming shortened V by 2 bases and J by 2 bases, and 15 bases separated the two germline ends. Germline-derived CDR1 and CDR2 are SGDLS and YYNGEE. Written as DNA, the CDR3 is TGTGCCAGCAGCGTCCGGGTGGGGGGAGCCACAGATACGCAGTATTTT. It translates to CASSVRVGGATDTQYF.

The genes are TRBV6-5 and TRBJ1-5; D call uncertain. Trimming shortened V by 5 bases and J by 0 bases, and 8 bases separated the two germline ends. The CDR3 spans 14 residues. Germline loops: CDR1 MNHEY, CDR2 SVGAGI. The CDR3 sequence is CASSNIDSNQPQHF. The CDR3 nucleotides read TGTGCCAGCAGTAACATAGATAGCAATCAGCCCCAGCATTTT.

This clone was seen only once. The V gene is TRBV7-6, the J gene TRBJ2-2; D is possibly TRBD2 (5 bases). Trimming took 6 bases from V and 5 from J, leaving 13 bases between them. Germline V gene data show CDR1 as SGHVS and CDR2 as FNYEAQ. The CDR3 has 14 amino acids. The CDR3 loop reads CASSLGSGTGELFF. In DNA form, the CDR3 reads TGTGCCAGCAGTCTTGGGAGTGGGACCGGGGAGCTGTTTTTT.

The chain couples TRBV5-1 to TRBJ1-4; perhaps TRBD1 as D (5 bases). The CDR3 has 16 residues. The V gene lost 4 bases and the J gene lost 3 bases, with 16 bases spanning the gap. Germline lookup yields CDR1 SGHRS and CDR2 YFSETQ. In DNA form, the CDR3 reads TGCGCCAGCAGCGCGGGGGAAGATTATCCTAATGAAAAACTGTTTTTT. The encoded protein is CASSAGEDYPNEKLFF.

The CDR3 nucleotides are TGTGCCAGCAGTTTAGGGGACAGAAACTACGAGCAGTACTTC. It translates to CASSLGDRNYEQYF. This sequence joins TRBV27 and TRBJ2-7, with 7 bases aligning to TRBD1. Germline V lookup: CDR1 MNHEY, CDR2 SMNVEV (reference sequence). CDR3 size: 14 residues. V lost 2 bases to trimming and J lost 3 bases; unmatched junction nucleotides: 4.

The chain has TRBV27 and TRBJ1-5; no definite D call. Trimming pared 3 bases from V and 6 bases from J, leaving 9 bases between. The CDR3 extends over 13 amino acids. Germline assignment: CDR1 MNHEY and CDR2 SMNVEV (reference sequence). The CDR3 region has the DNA TGTGCCAGCAGTTTGAGTGCCGGTCAGCCCCAGCATTTT. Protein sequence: CASSLSAGQPQHF.

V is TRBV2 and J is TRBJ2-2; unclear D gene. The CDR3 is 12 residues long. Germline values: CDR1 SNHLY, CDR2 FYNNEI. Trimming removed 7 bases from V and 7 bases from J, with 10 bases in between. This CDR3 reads CASMAANGELFF. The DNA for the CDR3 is TGTGCCAGCATGGCGGCGAACGGGGAGCTGTTTTTT.

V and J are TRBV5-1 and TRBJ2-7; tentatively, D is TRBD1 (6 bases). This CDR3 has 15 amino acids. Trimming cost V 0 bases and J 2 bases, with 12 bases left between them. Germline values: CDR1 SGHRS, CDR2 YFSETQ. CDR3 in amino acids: CASSLAADSTYEQYF. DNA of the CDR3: TGCGCCAGCAGCTTGGCCGCGGACAGTACCTACGAGCAGTACTTC.

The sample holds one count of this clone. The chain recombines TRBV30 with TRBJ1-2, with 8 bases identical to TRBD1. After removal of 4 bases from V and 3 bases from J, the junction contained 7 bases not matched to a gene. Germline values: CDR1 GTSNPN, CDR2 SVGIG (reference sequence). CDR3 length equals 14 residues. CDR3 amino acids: CAWTPGQGDYGYTF. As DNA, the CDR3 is TGTGCCTGGACCCCCGGACAGGGTGACTATGGCTACACCTTC.

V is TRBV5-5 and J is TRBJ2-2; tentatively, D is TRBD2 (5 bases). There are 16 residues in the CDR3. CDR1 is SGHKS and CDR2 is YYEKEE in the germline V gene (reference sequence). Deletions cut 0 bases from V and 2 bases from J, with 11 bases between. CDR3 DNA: TGTGCCAGCAGCTTGGTGGGGAGCGGAAACACCGGGGAGCTGTTTTTT. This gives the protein CASSLVGSGNTGELFF.

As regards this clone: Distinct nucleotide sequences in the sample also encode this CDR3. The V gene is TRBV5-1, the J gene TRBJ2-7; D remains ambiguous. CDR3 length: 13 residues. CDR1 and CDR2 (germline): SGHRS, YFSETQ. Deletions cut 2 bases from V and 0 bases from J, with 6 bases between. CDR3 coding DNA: TGCGCCAGCAGCTTCCGGAGCTCCTACGAGCAGTACTTC. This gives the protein CASSFRSSYEQYF.

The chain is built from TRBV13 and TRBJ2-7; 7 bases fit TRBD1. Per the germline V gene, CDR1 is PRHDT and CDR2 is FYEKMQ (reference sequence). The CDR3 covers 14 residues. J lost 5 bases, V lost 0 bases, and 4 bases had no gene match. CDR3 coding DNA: TGTGCCAGCAGCTTAGGGGACAGGCCCCACGAGCAGTACTTC. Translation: CASSLGDRPHEQYF.